This TCR beta chain came from a study of vaccination and CD4 T cells after COVID-19. Study context: Participants were given two doses of BNT162b2 or mRNA-1273 vaccine. Post-diagnosis, post-COVID samples were collected after a median 101 days, ranging 35 to 161.

TCRdb reprocessed the PCR reads via MiXCR and lists one record per CDR3 protein. The table lists tens of thousands of distinct CDR3 sequences, roughly three fifths of them singletons. PCR positivity was dated March to December 2020, before US Alpha, Beta and Delta variants. This material consisted of CD4+ T cells from blood, taken before SARS-CoV-2 vaccination. The TCR sequence derives from a human donor who had recovered from COVID-19.

The CDR3 sequence: CSLLESFWKEQYF. The DNA for the CDR3 is TGCAGTCTACTTGAAAGTTTTTGGAAGGAGCAGTACTTC. The chain carries TRBV20-1 and TRBJ2-7; D gene unclear. Trimming left V 8 bases short and J 7 bases short, with 21 bases between. CDR1 DFQATT and CDR2 SNEGSKA come from the germline V gene (reference sequence). The CDR3 runs 13 residues.